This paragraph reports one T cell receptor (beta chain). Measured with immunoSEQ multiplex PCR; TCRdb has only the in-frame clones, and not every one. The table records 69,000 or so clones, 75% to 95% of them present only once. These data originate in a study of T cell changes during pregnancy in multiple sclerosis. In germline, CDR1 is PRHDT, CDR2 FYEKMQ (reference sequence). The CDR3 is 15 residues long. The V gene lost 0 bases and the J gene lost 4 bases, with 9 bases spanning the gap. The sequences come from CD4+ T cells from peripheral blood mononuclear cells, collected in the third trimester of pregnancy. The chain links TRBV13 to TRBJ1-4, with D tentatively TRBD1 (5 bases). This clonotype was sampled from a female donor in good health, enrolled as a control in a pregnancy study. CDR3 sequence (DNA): TGTGCCAGCAGCTTAGGGTCCAGGGATAATGAAAAACTGTTTTTT. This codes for CASSLGSRDNEKLFF.